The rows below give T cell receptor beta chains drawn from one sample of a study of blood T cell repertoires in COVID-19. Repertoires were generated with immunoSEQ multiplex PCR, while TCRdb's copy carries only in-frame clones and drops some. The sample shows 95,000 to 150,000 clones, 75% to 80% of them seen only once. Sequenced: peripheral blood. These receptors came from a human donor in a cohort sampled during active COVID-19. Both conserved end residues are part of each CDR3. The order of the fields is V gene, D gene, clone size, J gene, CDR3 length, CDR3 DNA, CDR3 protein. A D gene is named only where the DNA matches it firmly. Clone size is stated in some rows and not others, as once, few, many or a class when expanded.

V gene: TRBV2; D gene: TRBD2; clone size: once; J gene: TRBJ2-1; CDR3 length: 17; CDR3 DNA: TGTGCCAGCAGCCCGGGACTAGCGGGAGAGTCCTACAATGAGCAGTTCTTC; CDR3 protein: CASSPGLAGESYNEQFF
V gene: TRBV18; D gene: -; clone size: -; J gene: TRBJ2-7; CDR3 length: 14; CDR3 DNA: TGTGCCAGCTCACCCGGGGACCCGGCGGGGGAGCAGTACTTC; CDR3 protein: CASSPGDPAGEQYF
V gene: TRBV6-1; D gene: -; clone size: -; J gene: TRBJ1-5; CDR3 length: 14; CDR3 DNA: TGTGCCAGCAGTGAAAGTCAGGGGAATCAGCCCCAGCATTTT; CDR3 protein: CASSESQGNQPQHF
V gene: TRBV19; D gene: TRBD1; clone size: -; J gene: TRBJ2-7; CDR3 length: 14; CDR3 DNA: TGTGCCAGTAGTATCGGGCAGGGGGCAAGCGAGCAGTACTTC; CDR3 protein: CASSIGQGASEQYF
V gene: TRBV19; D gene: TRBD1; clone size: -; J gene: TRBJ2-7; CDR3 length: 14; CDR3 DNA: TGTGCCAGTAGCACCGGGACAGGGACCTACGAGCAGTACTTC; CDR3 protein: CASSTGTGTYEQYF
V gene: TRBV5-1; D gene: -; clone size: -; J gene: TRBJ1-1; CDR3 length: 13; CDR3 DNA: TGCGCCAGCAGCTTGAGAGGGAGCACTGAAGCTTTCTTT; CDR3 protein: CASSLRGSTEAFF
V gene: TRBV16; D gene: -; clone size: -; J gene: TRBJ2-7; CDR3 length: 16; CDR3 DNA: TGTGCCAGCACCACCAATTCAGGGATAGGGTCCTACGAGCAGTACTTC; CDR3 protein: CASTTNSGIGSYEQYF
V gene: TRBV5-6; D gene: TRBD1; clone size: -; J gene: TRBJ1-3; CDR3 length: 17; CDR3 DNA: TGTGCCAGCAGCTACCGGGGACAGTCGAGCTCTGGAAACACCATATATTTT; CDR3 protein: CASSYRGQSSSGNTIYF
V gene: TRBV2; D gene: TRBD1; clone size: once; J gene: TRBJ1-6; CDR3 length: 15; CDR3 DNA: TGTGCCAGCAGTGAGCGGACAGGAGATAATTCACCCCTCCACTTT; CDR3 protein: CASSERTGDNSPLHF
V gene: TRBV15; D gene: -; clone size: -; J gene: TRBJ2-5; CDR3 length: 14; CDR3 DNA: TGTGCCACCAGCAGAGATGTCAGGGAAGAGACCCAGTACTTC; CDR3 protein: CATSRDVREETQYF
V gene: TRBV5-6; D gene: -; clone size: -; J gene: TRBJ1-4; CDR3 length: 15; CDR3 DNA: TGTGCCAGCAGCCCGATCAGGGAAAAGGGTGAAAAACTGTTTTTT; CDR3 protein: CASSPIREKGEKLFF
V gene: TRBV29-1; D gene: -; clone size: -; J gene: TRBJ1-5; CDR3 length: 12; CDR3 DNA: TGCAGCGTTCAAACAGGGTATCAGCCCCAGCATTTT; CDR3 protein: CSVQTGYQPQHF
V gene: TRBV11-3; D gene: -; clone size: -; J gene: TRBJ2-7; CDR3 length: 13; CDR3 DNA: TGTGCCAGCAGCCCGTCACTAATCTACGAGCAGTACTTC; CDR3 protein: CASSPSLIYEQYF
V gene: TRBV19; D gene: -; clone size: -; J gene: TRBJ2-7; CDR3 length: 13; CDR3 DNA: TGTGCCAGTAGTATAGGAAAGAGGAACGAGCAGTACTTC; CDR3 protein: CASSIGKRNEQYF
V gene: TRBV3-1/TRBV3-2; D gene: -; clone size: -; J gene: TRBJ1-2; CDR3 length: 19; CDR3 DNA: TGTGCCAGCAGCCGAGCGGGGTGGATCGGGGACAACGCTAACTATGGCTACACCTTC; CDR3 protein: CASSRAGWIGDNANYGYTF
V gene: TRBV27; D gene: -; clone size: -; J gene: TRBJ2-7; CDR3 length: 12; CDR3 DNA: TGTGCCAGCGGGGGGAGCTCCTACGAGCAGTACTTC; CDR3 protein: CASGGSSYEQYF
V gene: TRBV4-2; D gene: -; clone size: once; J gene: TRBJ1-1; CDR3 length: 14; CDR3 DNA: TGTGCCAGCAGCCAAGATGGGTTAGCGGACGGAGCTTTCTTT; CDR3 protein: CASSQDGLADGAFF
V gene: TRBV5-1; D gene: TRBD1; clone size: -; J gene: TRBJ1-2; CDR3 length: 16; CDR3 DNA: TGCGCCAGCAGCGTCGGACAGGGGGCGGTACGCTATGGCTACACCTTC; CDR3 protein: CASSVGQGAVRYGYTF
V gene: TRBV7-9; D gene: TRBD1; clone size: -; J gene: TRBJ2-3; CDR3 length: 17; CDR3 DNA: TGTGCCAGCAGCTTACATGGACAGGGGTTTTTTGAAGGTACGCAGTATTTT; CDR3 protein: CASSLHGQGFFEGTQYF
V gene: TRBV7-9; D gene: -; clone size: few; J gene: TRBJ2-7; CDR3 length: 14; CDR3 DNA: TGTGCCAGCAGCTTAGGGGAGGCCCTCTACGAGCAGTACTTC; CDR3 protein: CASSLGEALYEQYF
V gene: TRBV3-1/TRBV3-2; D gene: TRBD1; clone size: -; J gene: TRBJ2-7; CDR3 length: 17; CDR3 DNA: TGTGCCAGCAGCCAAGAGGGTTGGACGGACAGGGGGTACGAGCAGTACTTC; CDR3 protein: CASSQEGWTDRGYEQYF
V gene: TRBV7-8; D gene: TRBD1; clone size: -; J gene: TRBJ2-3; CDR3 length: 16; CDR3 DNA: TGTGCCAGCAGCTTTCCGACAGGGGAGGTGACAGATACGCAGTATTTT; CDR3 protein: CASSFPTGEVTDTQYF
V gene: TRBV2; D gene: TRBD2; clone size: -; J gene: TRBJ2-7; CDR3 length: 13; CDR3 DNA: TGTGCCAGCAGGGGACTAGAGGGCTACGAGCAGTACTTC; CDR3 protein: CASRGLEGYEQYF
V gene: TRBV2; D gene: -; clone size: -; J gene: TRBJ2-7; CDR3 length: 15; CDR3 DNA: TGTGCCAGCAGTGAACTACAGGGAGTCTCCTACGAGCAGTACTTC; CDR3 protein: CASSELQGVSYEQYF
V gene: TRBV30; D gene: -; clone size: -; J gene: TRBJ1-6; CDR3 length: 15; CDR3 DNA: TGTGCCTGGAGTCCTACAGGAACGACCAATTCACCCCTCCACTTT; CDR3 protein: CAWSPTGTTNSPLHF
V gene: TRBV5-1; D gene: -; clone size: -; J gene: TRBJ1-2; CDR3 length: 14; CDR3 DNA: TGCGCCAGCAGCTTAACGGCAGGGAACTATGGCTACACCTTC; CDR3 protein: CASSLTAGNYGYTF
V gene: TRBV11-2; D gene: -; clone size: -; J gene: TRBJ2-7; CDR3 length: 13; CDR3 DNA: TGTGCCAGCAGCTTAGGCAGGGGCTACGAGCAGTACTTC; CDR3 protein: CASSLGRGYEQYF
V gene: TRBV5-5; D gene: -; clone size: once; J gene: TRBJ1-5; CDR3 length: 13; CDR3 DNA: TGTGCCAGCAGCTTGGCCAGGGGCCAGCCCCAGCATTTT; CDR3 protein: CASSLARGQPQHF
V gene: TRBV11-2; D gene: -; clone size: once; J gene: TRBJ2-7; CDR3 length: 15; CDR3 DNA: TGTGCCAGCAGCTTGGGAGTGGCCCGAGGCTCCGAGCAGTACTTC; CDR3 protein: CASSLGVARGSEQYF
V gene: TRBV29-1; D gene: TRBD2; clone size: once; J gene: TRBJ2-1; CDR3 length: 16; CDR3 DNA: TGCAGCGTTCCCCGGACTAGCGGAGATTTCTACAATGAGCAGTTCTTC; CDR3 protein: CSVPRTSGDFYNEQFF
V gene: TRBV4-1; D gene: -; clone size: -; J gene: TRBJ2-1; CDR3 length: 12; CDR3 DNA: TGCGCCAGCAGCCACCTCGGGGGAGAGCAGTTCTTC; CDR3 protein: CASSHLGGEQFF
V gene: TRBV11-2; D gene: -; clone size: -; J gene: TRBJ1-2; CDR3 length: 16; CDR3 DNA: TGTGCCAGCAGCTTCCGTGGGGGGGAGGTGGACTATGGCTACACCTTC; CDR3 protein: CASSFRGGEVDYGYTF
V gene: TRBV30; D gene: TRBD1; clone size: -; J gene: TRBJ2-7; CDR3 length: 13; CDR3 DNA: TGTGCCTGGAGACAGGGGAGCTCCTACGAGCAGTACTTC; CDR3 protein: CAWRQGSSYEQYF
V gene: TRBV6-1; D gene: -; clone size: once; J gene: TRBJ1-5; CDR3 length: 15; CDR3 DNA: TGTGCCAGCAGTGAAGAGGCAGGGCTCAATCAGCCCCAGCATTTT; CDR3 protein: CASSEEAGLNQPQHF
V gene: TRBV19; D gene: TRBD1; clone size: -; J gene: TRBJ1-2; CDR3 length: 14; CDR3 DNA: TGTGCCAGTAGTCTCGCCGGGACAGGCTATGGCTACACCTTC; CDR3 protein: CASSLAGTGYGYTF
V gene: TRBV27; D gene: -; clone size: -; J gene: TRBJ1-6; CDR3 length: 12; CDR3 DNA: TGTGCCAGCAGTTTTTCAGGGACACCCCTCCACTTT; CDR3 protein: CASSFSGTPLHF
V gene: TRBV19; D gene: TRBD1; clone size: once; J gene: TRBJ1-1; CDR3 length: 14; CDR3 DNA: TGTGCCAGTAGTATAGGGACAGGGTCAGCTGAAGCTTTCTTT; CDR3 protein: CASSIGTGSAEAFF
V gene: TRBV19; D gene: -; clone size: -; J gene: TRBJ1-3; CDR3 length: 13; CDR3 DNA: TGTGCCAGAGCTCCTGGCTCTGGAAACACCATATATTTT; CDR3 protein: CARAPGSGNTIYF
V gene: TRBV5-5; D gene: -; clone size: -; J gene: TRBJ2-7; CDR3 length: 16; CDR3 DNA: TGTGCCAGCAGCTTGGAAACGGGAGCGATCCTCGAGGGGCTCTACTTC; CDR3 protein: CASSLETGAILEGLYF
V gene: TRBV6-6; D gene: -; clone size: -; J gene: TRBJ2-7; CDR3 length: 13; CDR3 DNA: TGTGCCAGCAGTTATGTTAACTCCTACGAGCAGTACTTC; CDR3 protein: CASSYVNSYEQYF
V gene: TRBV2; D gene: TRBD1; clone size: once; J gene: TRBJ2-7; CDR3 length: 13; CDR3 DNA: TGTGCCAGCAGAGGGGACAGCAAAAACGAGCAGTACTTC; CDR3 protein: CASRGDSKNEQYF
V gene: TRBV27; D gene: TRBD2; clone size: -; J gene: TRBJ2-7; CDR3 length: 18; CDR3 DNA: TGTGCCAGCAGTCCGGGACTAGCGGGAGGGCCGTTCTTCTACGAGCAGTACTTC; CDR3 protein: CASSPGLAGGPFFYEQYF
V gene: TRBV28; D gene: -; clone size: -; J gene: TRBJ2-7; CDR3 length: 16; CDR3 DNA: TGTGCCAGCGCAGGAGGGGCCCTGAGAACGTACCACGAGCAGTACTTC; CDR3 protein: CASAGGALRTYHEQYF
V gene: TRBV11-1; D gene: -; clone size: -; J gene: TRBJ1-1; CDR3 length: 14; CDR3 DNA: TGTGCCAGCAGCCCCAGGCAGGGTTTGACTGAAGCTTTCTTT; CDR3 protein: CASSPRQGLTEAFF
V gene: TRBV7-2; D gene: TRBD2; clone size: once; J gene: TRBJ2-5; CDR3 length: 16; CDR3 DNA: TGTGCCAGCAGCGCGGCGGGACTAGTTTCCGGCGAGACCCAGTACTTC; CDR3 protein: CASSAAGLVSGETQYF
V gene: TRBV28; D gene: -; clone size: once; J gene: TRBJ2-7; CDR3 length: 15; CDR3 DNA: TGTGCCAGCAGTTTCCGGACAGGGAGGGTCTACGAGCAGTACTTC; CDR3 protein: CASSFRTGRVYEQYF
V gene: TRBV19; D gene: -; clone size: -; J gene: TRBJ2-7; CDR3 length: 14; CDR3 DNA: TGTGCCAGTAGTATATCCGACGGGAATCACGAGCAGTACTTC; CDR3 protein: CASSISDGNHEQYF
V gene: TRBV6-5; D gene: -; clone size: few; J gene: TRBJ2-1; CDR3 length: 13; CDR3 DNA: TGTGCCAGCAGTACCAGATCCCACAATGAGCAGTTCTTC; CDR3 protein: CASSTRSHNEQFF
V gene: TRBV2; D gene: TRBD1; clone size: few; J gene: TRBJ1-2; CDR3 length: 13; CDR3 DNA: TGTGCCAGCAGTGCGGACAGGGTCGACGGCTACACCTTC; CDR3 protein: CASSADRVDGYTF
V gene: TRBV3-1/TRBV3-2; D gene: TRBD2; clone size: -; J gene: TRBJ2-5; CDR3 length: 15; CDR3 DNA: TGTGCCAGCAGCCGGGGGACTAGAGAAGAGTCGGCCCAGTACTTC; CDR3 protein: CASSRGTREESAQYF
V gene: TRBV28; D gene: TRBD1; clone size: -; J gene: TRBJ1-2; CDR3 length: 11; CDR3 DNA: TGTGCCAGCAGGGACAGGGCTGGCTACACCTTC; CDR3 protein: CASRDRAGYTF
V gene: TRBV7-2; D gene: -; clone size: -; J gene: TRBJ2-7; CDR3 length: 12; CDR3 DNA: TGTGCCAGCAGCCCAGACATCTACGAGCAGTACTTC; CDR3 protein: CASSPDIYEQYF